This T cell receptor beta chain derives from a study of blood T cell repertoires in COVID-19. Turning to the study itself: From T cells, B-cell-depleted T cells, or PBMCs came the material, which was cDNA or gDNA.

Here immunoSEQ multiplex PCR was the method, and the copy in TCRdb shows in-frame clones only, minus some. The sample lists around 200,000 clones; about 83% were seen once. This TCR derives from a middle-aged man with active or convalescent COVID-19. The sample taken for sequencing was peripheral blood.

The CDR3 coding sequence is TGTGCCGTCGGGGGGGCCCAGATCTACGAGCAGTACTTC. Translation: CAVGGAQIYEQYF. This rearrangement joins TRBV6-5 to TRBJ2-7; 8 positions agree with TRBD2. J was trimmed by 3 bases and V by 11 bases; bases with no gene match: 9. Germline CDR1 MNHEY, CDR2 SVGAGI. The CDR3 loop spans 13 amino acids.